This T cell receptor (beta chain) was recovered during a study of cytomegalovirus exposure and HLA in healthy donors. The CDR3 spans 15 residues. Trimming took off 0 bases at V and 3 bases at J, with 9 bases between the two ends. CDR1 and CDR2 from the germline V gene are SGDLS and YYNGEE. The PCR made use of 60 Vbeta and 13 Jbeta primers. Generated by immunoSEQ multiplex PCR, the TCRdb table keeps only in-frame clones and is missing some. The repertoire holds 150,000 to 200,000 clones, 83% seen once, with 4.1% in the top ten. This clone was seen once. Its cognate antigen is unknown. Study outcomes and limitations: Presence/absence analysis assumed near-uniform sequencing depth across donors. The records held CMV serostatus as the only immune exposure information. In a later analysis, HLA-C alleles had the fewest associated TCRs, DRB1 alleles the most.

V is TRBV9 and J is TRBJ1-4; D is undetermined. The sequenced sample was PBMCs. The clonotype originates from a man between 45 and 60 years old in good health and CMV-seropositive. CDR3 sequence (DNA): TGTGCCAGCAGCGTAGGAGGAAATCCTAATGAAAAACTGTTTTTT. It is translated as CASSVGGNPNEKLFF.